Following are 26 T cell receptor beta chains from one sample sequenced in a study of cytomegalovirus exposure and HLA in healthy donors. The PCR made use of 60 Vbeta and 13 Jbeta primers. Only in-frame clones appear in the TCRdb table, and some are missing; sequencing was by immunoSEQ multiplex PCR. The sample yields around 150,000 clones, around 77% seen once. The sample consisted of PBMCs. Receptors were obtained from a middle-aged woman in good health and CMV-seronegative.

The rearrangement uses TRBV29-1 and TRBJ1-4; TRBD1 matches 8 bases. The CDR3 contains 14 residues. V was clipped by 6 bases and J by 2 bases; unmatched bases: 5. Germline CDR1 and CDR2: SQVTM and ANQGSEA. CDR3: CSVHWTGTNEKLFF. DNA of the CDR3: TGCAGCGTCCACTGGACAGGGACTAATGAAAAACTGTTTTTT.

This chain uses TRBV19 with TRBJ1-1; D gene uncertain. The V end was cut by 7 bases, the J end by 3 bases, with 12 bases between. The germline gives CDR1 LNHDA, CDR2 SQIVND (reference sequence). This CDR3 spans 13 amino acids. This CDR3 is CASKNPEHTEAFF. The CDR3, as DNA: TGTGCCAGTAAGAACCCAGAACACACTGAAGCTTTCTTT.

The rearrangement links TRBV7-8 to TRBJ1-1, with TRBD1 matching over 8 bases. Losses at the gene ends were 5 bases for V and 5 bases for J; bases not matched to a gene: 7. Germline CDR1 and CDR2: SGHVS and FQNEAQ. This CDR3 has 14 amino acids. In DNA, the CDR3 is TGTGCCAGCAGCCCCAGACAGGGGCGGACTGAAGCTTTCTTT. This translates into CASSPRQGRTEAFF.

J is TRBJ1-2 and V is TRBV4-2; a possible D gene is TRBD1 (5 bases). Germline CDR1 is LGHNA and CDR2 is YNFKEQ. V was shortened by 0 bases and J by 7 bases, with 15 bases between the two germline ends. The CDR3 contains 15 residues. CDR3 amino acids: CASSQEWQGPSGYTF. The CDR3 DNA reads TGTGCCAGCAGCCAAGAGTGGCAGGGTCCCTCTGGCTACACCTTC.

This clone was seen more than once but under ten times. The genes are TRBV18 and TRBJ2-6, with D maybe TRBD2 (5 bases). The CDR3 sequence is 17 residues long. Trimming removed 2 bases from V and 0 bases from J, with 11 bases in between. Germline lookup yields CDR1 KGHSH and CDR2 LQKENI. CDR3: CASSPNGVPSGANVLTF. CDR3 bases: TGTGCCAGCTCACCAAACGGGGTTCCCTCTGGGGCCAACGTCCTGACTTTC.

The chain recombines TRBV5-8 with TRBJ1-5; D possibly corresponds to TRBD1 (5 bases). V was trimmed by 0 bases and J by 3 bases, leaving 7 bases between them. The CDR3 is 14 amino acids. Per the germline V gene, CDR1 is SGHTS and CDR2 is YDEGEE. The CDR3 coding sequence is TGTGCCAGCAGCTTGGAGGGGTACAATCAGCCCCAGCATTTT. It specifies CASSLEGYNQPQHF.

The chain carries TRBV13 and TRBJ2-1; TRBD2 might be the D (6 bases). Trimming took off 5 bases at V and 6 bases at J, with 11 bases between the two ends. The CDR3 runs to 13 residues. Germline loops: CDR1 PRHDT, CDR2 FYEKMQ (reference sequence). The DNA for the CDR3 is TGTGCCAGCAGCCCAGCGGGTGTCAATGAGCAGTTCTTC. Its translation: CASSPAGVNEQFF.

This clone was recorded only once. The chain employs TRBV5-1 and TRBJ2-5, with D unclear. Trimming took off 1 base at V and 2 bases at J, with 3 bases between the two ends. CDR3 length: 12 amino acids. CDR1 is SGHRS, CDR2 YFSETQ, per germline. The chain's CDR3 is CASSLYQETQYF. In nucleotides, the CDR3 is TGCGCCAGCAGCTTGTATCAAGAGACCCAGTACTTC. Full variable domain (rest looked up from reference TRBV5-1 and TRBJ2-5): KAGVTQTPRYLIKTRGQQVTLSCSPISGHRSVSWYQQTPGQGLQFLFEYFSETQRNKGNFPGRFSGRQFSNSRSEMNVSTLELGDSALYLCASSLYQETQYFGPGTRLLVL.

The genes are TRBV5-1 and TRBJ2-5; 8 bases fit TRBD2. The CDR3 contains 15 residues. Unmatched junction bases numbered 10, after V lost 5 bases and J lost 4 bases. CDR1 and CDR2 from the germline V gene are SGHRS and YFSETQ. The CDR3 coding sequence is TGCGCCAGCAGACCCGGGCCCGGGGGGGGAGAGACCCAGTACTTC. The encoded protein is CASRPGPGGGETQYF.

Only one count was recorded for this clone. The chain recombines TRBV4-1 with TRBJ1-5; D uncertain. CDR1 is MGHRA and CDR2 is YSYEKL in the germline V gene. The germline V and J ends were trimmed by 0 bases and 10 bases, with 16 bases remaining between them. The CDR3 spans 15 residues. The DNA of the CDR3 is TGCGCCAGCAGCCAAGAAGGGAGTTCCAAGTCCCCCCAGCATTTT. Residues: CASSQEGSSKSPQHF.

This clone has just a few counts. This CDR3 reads CASSANRDRAPRNTEAFF. Written as DNA, the CDR3 is TGTGCCAGCAGCGCTAACCGGGACAGGGCCCCGAGGAACACTGAAGCTTTCTTT. V is TRBV9 and J is TRBJ1-1; 9 positions agree with TRBD1. The CDR3 totals 18 residues. V gave up 3 bases and J gave up 1 base; unmatched junction bases: 13. Looked up from germline, CDR1 is SGDLS and CDR2 is YYNGEE.

This clone was observed a few times. In DNA, the CDR3 is TGCGCCAGCAGGTCCGAAGGGGTGGGCGAGCAGTACTTC. It codes for CASRSEGVGEQYF. This chain links TRBV5-1 with TRBJ2-7, with D maybe TRBD1 (5 bases). V lost 5 bases and J 6 bases, leaving 15 bases between the germline ends. This CDR3 contains 13 residues. CDR1 SGHRS and CDR2 YFSETQ come from the germline V gene.

This rearrangement joins TRBV7-8 to TRBJ1-2; D unclear. Trimming removed 5 bases from V and 8 bases from J, with 15 bases in between. This CDR3 region has 13 residues. Germline V gives CDR1 SGHVS, CDR2 FQNEAQ. CDR3 in amino acids: CASSMGPQSGYTF. Here the CDR3 DNA reads TGTGCCAGCAGCATGGGCCCTCAATCCGGCTACACCTTC.

This chain joins TRBV11-2 and TRBJ2-1, with 7 bases identical to TRBD1. Per the germline V gene, CDR1 is SGHAT and CDR2 is FQNNGV. J was trimmed by 4 bases and V by 4 bases; bases with no gene match: 10. CDR3 length: 16 residues. The CDR3 loop is CASSSTDRVNYNEQFF. The CDR3 DNA reads as TGTGCCAGCAGCTCTACTGACAGGGTGAATTACAATGAGCAGTTCTTC.

The chain uses TRBV10-3 and TRBJ2-5; 9 bases are shared with TRBD1. Trimming took 5 bases from V and 0 from J; bases not matched to a gene: 7. The CDR3 has 16 residues. Germline-derived CDR1 and CDR2 are ENHRY and SYGVKD. CDR3 in amino acids: CAISRRDRANQETQYF. In nucleotides, the CDR3 is TGTGCCATCAGTCGTCGGGACAGGGCAAACCAAGAGACCCAGTACTTC.

The table lists this clone with a few counts. This chain uses TRBV6-1 with TRBJ2-7; 7 bases agree with TRBD1. This CDR3 has 13 residues. V shed 7 bases, J shed 6 bases, and the junction held 9 bases outside the gene matches. Germline assignment: CDR1 MNHNS and CDR2 SASEGT. CDR3 loop: CASTLGQAREQYF. CDR3 bases: TGTGCCAGCACTTTAGGACAGGCTCGCGAGCAGTACTTC.

The chain links TRBV23-1 to TRBJ1-1; 8 bases align to TRBD1. TRBV23-1 is identified as an open reading frame with a role that is uncertain. This CDR3 is built from 13 residues. The ends lost 7 bases at V and 5 bases at J; junction bases unmatched: 6. CDR3 nucleotide sequence: TGCGCCAGCATCCAGGGGGCTGGGACTGAAGCTTTCTTT. It codes for CASIQGAGTEAFF.

The chain uses TRBV29-1 and TRBJ2-5; D is perhaps TRBD1 (6 bases). The CDR3 has 13 amino acids. Trimming took 7 bases from V and 4 from J, leaving 16 bases between them. CDR1 SQVTM and CDR2 ANQGSEA come from the germline V gene. The CDR3 is CSGVRGTGETQYF. The CDR3 DNA follows: TGCAGCGGAGTCAGGGGCACAGGAGAGACCCAGTACTTC.

The rearrangement uses TRBV4-1 and TRBJ2-3; unclear D gene. The germline gives CDR1 MGHRA, CDR2 YSYEKL. The CDR3 spans 13 residues. Trimming took 0 bases from V and 7 from J, leaving 8 bases between them. The CDR3 DNA sequence: TGCGCCAGCAGCCAAGATGGGCGAAATACGCAGTATTTT. Translating it yields CASSQDGRNTQYF.

This chain connects TRBV5-8 to TRBJ2-5; 9 bases are shared with TRBD2. The J segment lost 5 bases and the V segment lost 1 base, leaving 12 bases of the junction unmatched. The germline V gene encodes CDR1 SGHTS and CDR2 YDEGEE. The CDR3 is 17 residues long. CDR3 sequence (DNA): TGTGCCAGCAGCTTGTCGTTGCTAGCGGGATTCGGCGAGACCCAGTACTTC. It is translated as CASSLSLLAGFGETQYF.

This sequence joins TRBV5-1 and TRBJ2-5; 7 nucleotides agree with TRBD2. Unmatched junction bases numbered 6, after V lost 5 bases and J lost 2 bases. Germline CDR1 SGHRS, CDR2 YFSETQ. This CDR3 spans 14 amino acids. CDR3 DNA: TGCGCCAGCAGTTTTGGACTAGAGCAAGAGACCCAGTACTTC. Translating gives CASSFGLEQETQYF.

CDR3 coding DNA: TGTGCCAGCACCAAACAGGGGACCGGGGAGCTGTTTTTT. Protein sequence: CASTKQGTGELFF. V is TRBV6-5 and J is TRBJ2-2, with 7 bases identical to TRBD1. CDR3 size: 13 residues. CDR1 and CDR2 from the germline V gene are MNHEY and SVGAGI. The J segment lost 5 bases and the V segment lost 7 bases, leaving 4 bases of the junction unmatched.

CDR3 loop: CASSLAGHSNEKLFF. Here the CDR3 DNA reads TGTGCCAGCAGCTTGGCTGGACACTCGAATGAAAAACTGTTTTTT. The rearrangement uses TRBV7-9 and TRBJ1-4, with a tentative D call TRBD1 (5 bases). The CDR3 runs to 15 residues. CDR1 SEHNR and CDR2 FQNEAQ come from the germline V gene (reference sequence). V gave up 3 bases and J gave up 5 bases, with 13 bases separating them.

In this sample, this clone turned up once. The V gene is TRBV14, the J gene TRBJ2-4, with TRBD2 matching over 8 bases. V lost 1 base and J lost 7; bases outside the gene matches: 6. The CDR3 runs to 15 residues. In germline, CDR1 is SGHDN, CDR2 FVKESK. As DNA, the CDR3 is TGTGCCAGCAGCCAAGGATCGGGAGGGCGGAACATTCAGTACTTC. This translates into CASSQGSGGRNIQYF. Filled out from reference TRBV14 and TRBJ2-4, the complete variable domain reads EAGVTQFPSHSVIEKGQTVTLRCDPISGHDNLYWYRRVMGKEIKFLLHFVKESKQDESGMPNNRFLAERTGGTYSTLKVQPAELEDSGVYFCASSQGSGGRNIQYFGAGTRLSVL.

J is TRBJ2-5 and V is TRBV18; 7 positions agree with TRBD1. The CDR3 loop spans 13 amino acids. V dropped 4 bases and J dropped 4; count of bases not matched to a gene: 3. The germline CDR1 and CDR2 sequences are KGHSH and LQKENI. The DNA for the CDR3 is TGTGCCAGCTCACGAGGGGGCCTAGAGACCCAGTACTTC. Residues: CASSRGGLETQYF.

This clone occurred a few times. The V gene is TRBV30, the J gene TRBJ2-1, with D perhaps TRBD2 (6 bases). CDR3 size: 14 residues. The germline V and J ends were trimmed by 1 base and 9 bases, with 16 bases remaining between them. Germline V gives CDR1 GTSNPN, CDR2 SVGIG (reference sequence). In DNA form, the CDR3 reads TGTGCCTGGAGTGGGACTTCGGGGGTGGGTGAGCAGTTCTTC. It is translated as CAWSGTSGVGEQFF.